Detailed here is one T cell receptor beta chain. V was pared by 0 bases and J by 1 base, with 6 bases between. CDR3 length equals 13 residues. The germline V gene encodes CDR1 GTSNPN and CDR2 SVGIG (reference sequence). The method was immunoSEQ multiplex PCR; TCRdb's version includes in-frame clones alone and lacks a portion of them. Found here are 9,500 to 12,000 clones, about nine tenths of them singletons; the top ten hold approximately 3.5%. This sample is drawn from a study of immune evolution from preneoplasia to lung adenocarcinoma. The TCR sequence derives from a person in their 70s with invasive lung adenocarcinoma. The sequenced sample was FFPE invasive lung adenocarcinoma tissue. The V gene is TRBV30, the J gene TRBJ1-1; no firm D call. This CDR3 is CAWSVGQNTEAFF. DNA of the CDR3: TGTGCCTGGAGTGTAGGGCAGAACACTGAAGCTTTCTTT.